This TCR beta chain was captured in a study of long-term antiretroviral therapy in people with HIV. Points from the study as a whole: Transplant-donor-level diversity was not reached after ART, though diversity increased.

As to this clone: Antigen: not known.

Survey-level immunoSEQ v3.0 assays were run. TCRdb's table, derived via immunoSEQ multiplex PCR, lists solely in-frame clones and lacks some. The top ten clones hold around 9.5% of a sample with 20,000 to 25,000 clones, over 80% of them seen once. CDR3 length equals 15 residues. Germline CDR1 reads LNHDA; CDR2 reads SQIVND (reference sequence). V shed 7 bases, J shed 2 bases, and the junction held 8 bases outside the gene matches. The sequence was obtained from a woman aged 40-49 years with HIV. The sequencing used unsorted PBMCs, collected 1.2 years after starting antiretroviral therapy. This sequence joins TRBV19 and TRBJ2-5; 9 bases are shared with TRBD2. CDR3 loop: CASTPGLAQQETQYF. The DNA of the CDR3 is TGTGCCAGTACCCCGGGACTAGCCCAACAAGAGACCCAGTACTTC.